What follows are 16 T cell receptor beta chains derived from one specimen sequenced in a study of identical twins. TCRdb analysed the 5' RACE reads with MiXCR anew, one entry per CDR3 protein. The profile shows about 700,000 distinct CDR3 sequences, 5.5% to 6.5% of them singletons. Sequenced material: naive T cells sorted from blood. Receptor source: a man younger than 35 in good health.

This clonotype was recorded many times. The chain uses TRBV20-1 and TRBJ2-3, with D perhaps matching TRBD2 (7 bases). Looked up from germline, CDR1 is DFQATT and CDR2 is SNEGSKA (reference sequence). Between the trimmed V and J ends, which lost 4 bases and 2 bases, there was a span of 22 bases. The CDR3 extends over 17 amino acids. CDR3 bases: TGCAGTGCTATCAGCGGGACAAAACGGGGATCCACAGATACGCAGTATTTT. This gives the protein CSAISGTKRGSTDTQYF.

This clonotype was picked up many times. The CDR3: CASTERGLYNEQFF. The DNA of the CDR3 is TGTGCCAGCACCGAGCGGGGACTCTACAATGAGCAGTTCTTC. J is TRBJ2-1 and V is TRBV6-1; 7 positions agree with TRBD2. Trimming took 7 bases from V and 3 from J; bases not matched to a gene: 6. The CDR3 runs to 14 residues. Germline assignment: CDR1 MNHNS and CDR2 SASEGT.

This clonotype showed up many times. This sequence joins TRBV6-2 or TRBV6-3 and TRBJ2-7; 7 nucleotides match TRBD1. This CDR3 has 14 residues. Per the germline V gene, CDR1 is MNHEY and CDR2 is SVGEGT. The V and J ends lost 5 bases and 3 bases, in that order; junction bases with no gene match: 7. CDR3 protein: CASSPRQGFYEQYV. CDR3 DNA: TGTGCCAGCAGTCCCCGACAGGGCTTCTACGAGCAGTACGTC.

This clonotype was observed a handful of times. The chain carries TRBV7-9 and TRBJ2-1, with D possibly called TRBD1 or TRBD2 (6 bases each). Germline assignment: CDR1 SEHNR and CDR2 FQNEAQ (reference sequence). The CDR3 covers 13 residues. The V end lost 6 bases, the J end lost 3 bases, and 9 bases lay between the germline ends. CDR3 DNA: TGTGCCAGCAGGAAGGGGGGCTACAATGAGCAGTTCTTC. Its protein is CASRKGGYNEQFF.

This clonotype has ten or more counts. This chain joins TRBV5-1 and TRBJ2-1, with 13 bases lining up with TRBD2. The germline V gene has CDR1 SGHRS and CDR2 YFSETQ. V lost 4 bases, J lost 4 bases, and 8 bases stayed unmatched. The CDR3 sequence is 17 residues long. CDR3 region: CASSPGLAGEGYNEQFF. The CDR3 nucleotides are TGCGCCAGCAGCCCCGGACTAGCGGGAGAGGGGTACAATGAGCAGTTCTTC.

This chain uses TRBV5-6 with TRBJ2-7, with D hard to call. The CDR3 spans 13 residues. V was cut by 0 bases and J by 7 bases, with 11 bases left in between. Germline lookup yields CDR1 SGHDT and CDR2 YYEEEE. CDR3 region: CASSLGLSPEQYV. The CDR3 DNA follows: TGTGCCAGCAGCTTGGGTCTGAGTCCGGAGCAGTACGTC.

This clonotype was counted many times. The CDR3 loop is CASSPATVYSNQPQHF. CDR3 sequence (DNA): TGTGCCAGCTCACCCGCGACAGTTTATAGCAATCAGCCCCAGCATTTT. The chain employs TRBV18 and TRBJ1-5; weak D call: TRBD1 (5 bases). The CDR3 runs 16 residues. Germline V lookup: CDR1 KGHSH, CDR2 LQKENI. V lost 3 bases to trimming and J lost 0 bases, with 12 bases between them.

In this sample, this clonotype turned up many times. The rearrangement joins TRBV10-2 to TRBJ2-1, with 7 nucleotides matching TRBD1. The V segment lost 10 bases and the J segment 1 base; nucleotides outside the gene matches: 13. The V gene's germline CDR1 is WSHSY and CDR2 SAAADI. This CDR3 has 16 residues. Written as DNA, the CDR3 is TGCGCCACATGTAACCCCAGGGGGAGATCCTACAATGAGCAGTTCTTC. It is translated as CATCNPRGRSYNEQFF.

The chain couples TRBV19 to TRBJ2-1; D possibly matches TRBD1 or TRBD2 (5 bases each). This CDR3 is 15 amino acids long. Germline V gene sequence: CDR1 LNHDA, CDR2 SQIVND (reference sequence). V lost 5 bases to trimming and J lost 7 bases, with 18 bases between them. The CDR3 here is CASSSLPGPQNEQFF. The CDR3, as DNA: TGTGCCAGTAGTTCCCTACCGGGGCCCCAAAATGAGCAGTTCTTC.

This clonotype occurred many times. The chain has TRBV12-3 or TRBV12-4 and TRBJ1-1; 7 bases line up with TRBD1. The CDR3 is 14 residues long. Germline trimming cut 8 bases from V and 1 base from J; bases unmatched to any gene: 7. For the CDR3, the DNA is TGTGCCAGCTTAGCCGGGACAGAGAACACTGAAGCTTTCTTT. Protein product: CASLAGTENTEAFF.

This clonotype has only a few counts. The chain has TRBV6-1 and TRBJ2-3; D is uncertain. The CDR3 extends over 13 amino acids. V gave up 7 bases and J gave up 4 bases, with 12 bases separating them. CDR1 and CDR2 from the germline V gene are MNHNS and SASEGT. In DNA form, the CDR3 reads TGTGCCAGCACCTCCGATAGGGCAGATACGCAGTATTTT. Translated, it gives CASTSDRADTQYF.

This clonotype came up once. The chain joins TRBV4-3 to TRBJ2-1, with 10 bases identical to TRBD2. The junction had 19 bases not matched to a gene; V was cut back by 8 bases and J by 9 bases. The germline gives CDR1 LGHNA, CDR2 YSLEER. This CDR3 spans 17 amino acids. CDR3 sequence: CASGTTYSGRLGSEQFF. The CDR3, as DNA: TGCGCCAGCGGAACAACCTATAGCGGGAGGCTGGGGAGTGAGCAGTTCTTC.

This clonotype was counted many times. The CDR3 sequence: CSASRGSGRGEQFF. The CDR3 nucleotides read TGCAGTGCTAGCAGGGGGAGCGGGAGAGGTGAGCAGTTCTTC. This sequence joins TRBV20-1 and TRBJ2-1, with D possibly matching TRBD2 (8 bases). Germline CDR1 and CDR2: DFQATT and SNEGSKA (reference sequence). The ends were cut back, 3 bases at V and 9 bases at J, with 18 bases in the middle. This CDR3 region has 14 residues.

V and J are TRBV11-2 and TRBJ1-2, with D unresolved. Germline assignment: CDR1 SGHAT and CDR2 FQNNGV. The length of the CDR3 is 12 residues. V was pared by 0 bases and J by 7 bases, with 6 bases between. The CDR3 region has the DNA TGTGCCAGCAGCTTAGATACGACTGGCTACACCTTC. Translating it yields CASSLDTTGYTF.

The chain carries TRBV3-1 and TRBJ2-6, with a weak D call TRBD1 (5 bases). Germline V lookup: CDR1 LGHDT, CDR2 YNNKEL (reference sequence). The CDR3 runs to 16 residues. V lost 4 bases and J lost 3, with 13 bases in between. CDR3 sequence: CASSPTGVVGANVLTF. The CDR3 coding sequence is TGTGCCAGCAGCCCCACAGGAGTAGTTGGGGCCAACGTCCTGACTTTC. Together with reference TRBV3-1 and TRBJ2-6, the CDR3 gives the full variable domain: DTAVSQTPKYLVTQMGNDKSIKCEQNLGHDTMYWYKQDSKKFLKIMFSYNNKELIINETVPNRFSPKSPDKAHLNLHINSLELGDSAVYFCASSPTGVVGANVLTFGAGSRLTVL.

The chain recombines TRBV29-1 with TRBJ2-7, with D tentatively TRBD1 (8 bases). This CDR3 comprises 12 residues. The germline V gene encodes CDR1 SQVTM and CDR2 ANQGSEA. The V end was cut by 8 bases, the J end by 6 bases, with 17 bases between. The chain's CDR3 is CSNRGGGCEQYV. CDR3 coding DNA: TGCAGCAACAGGGGGGGGGGCTGCGAGCAGTACGTC.